This T cell receptor beta chain was profiled in a study of T cells in localized non-small cell lung cancer. Study results and limitations: In adjacent lung appeared a median about 58 of the top 100 tumor clones. Because researchers sequenced only one region of the tumor, heterogeneity is still possible.

V shed 5 bases and J shed 8 bases, with 12 bases lying between them. Looked up from germline, CDR1 is GTSNPN and CDR2 is SVGIG (reference sequence). The CDR3 consists of 12 residues. Data came from immunoSEQ multiplex PCR; TCRdb stores just in-frame clones and leaves some out. This repertoire shows roughly 30,000 clones, roughly 84% found once; its top ten account for roughly 5.7%. As regards this clone: The antigen is undetermined.

The chain recombines TRBV30 with TRBJ1-4; D unresolved. The sequence was collected from a man between 40 and 69 years old with stage III lung adenocarcinoma. The starting material was peripheral blood mononuclear cells, obtained before any cancer treatment. CDR3 residues: CAWGGGGEKLFF. Here the CDR3 DNA reads TGTGCCTGGGGAGGAGGTGGAGAAAAACTGTTTTTT.